This T cell receptor (beta chain) was documented in a study of T cell responses to AZD1222 COVID-19 vaccine. The CDR3 sequence is 15 residues long. Germline lookup yields CDR1 MNHEY and CDR2 SVGEGT. Between the trimmed V and J ends, which lost 5 bases and 0 bases, there was a span of 11 bases. Only in-frame clones appear in the TCRdb table, and some are missing; sequencing was by immunoSEQ multiplex PCR. This table has 75,000 to 95,000 clones, 92% appearing once. Study outcomes and limitations: Elevations in Spike-specific TCR breadth and depth followed administration of two AZD1222 doses. White British ancestry dominated among donors, who included more females, and clonal diversity was possibly underestimated.

With respect to this clone: The antigen is unknown.

The V call is TRBV6-2 or TRBV6-3, the J call TRBJ2-1; tentatively, D is TRBD1 (6 bases). The source of this sequence is an adult in good health. The material was peripheral blood, obtained on day 0 of MenACWY control vaccination. Here the CDR3 DNA reads TGTGCCAGCAGTCAAACAGGGCTCTCCTACAATGAGCAGTTCTTC. Translated, it gives CASSQTGLSYNEQFF.